The next 25 T cell receptor beta chains were all read from a single sample in a study of PD-1 blockade in classical Hodgkin lymphoma. TCRdb's copy holds only in-frame clones and misses some; the assay was immunoSEQ multiplex PCR. The sample has tens of thousands of clones, roughly two thirds seen once. Time point described: cycle 4 day 1 (C4D1), after 6 weeks of nivolumab. Every single patient, without exception, relapsed after autologous stem cell transplantation, and brentuximab vedotin exposure varied. The sequenced sample was peripheral blood mononuclear cells (PBMCs), obtained before the fourth cycle of nivolumab. The receptors shown here come from a human donor with classical Hodgkin lymphoma.

The table lists this clone with a few counts. The gene calls are TRBV25-1 and TRBJ2-1, with TRBD2 matching 8 bases. CDR3 length: 15 amino acids. CDR1 and CDR2 from the germline V gene are MGHDK and SYGVNS. With V trimmed by 2 bases and J by 2 bases, 2 bases remained unmatched. CDR3 bases: TGTGCCAGCAGTGAAGGTAGCGGGACCTACAATGAGCAGTTCTTC. Encoded protein: CASSEGSGTYNEQFF. Full variable domain (rest looked up from reference TRBV25-1 and TRBJ2-1): EADIYQTPRYLVIGTGKKITLECSQTMGHDKMYWYQQDPGMELHLIHYSYGVNSTEKGDLSSESTVSRIRTEHFPLTLESARPSHTSQYLCASSEGSGTYNEQFFGPGTRLTVL.

The V call is TRBV19, the J call TRBJ1-2, with 7 bases that match TRBD1. Germline V gives CDR1 LNHDA, CDR2 SQIVND (reference sequence). The CDR3 sequence is 15 residues long. J lost 4 bases, V lost 8 bases, and 13 bases had no gene match. CDR3 sequence (DNA): TGTGCCAGTCAATTATCAGGGGGTCGCTTCTATGGCTACACCTTC. It is translated as CASQLSGGRFYGYTF.

Sample share makes this clone medium-sized. V gene TRBV18 combines with J gene TRBJ1-5, with a tentative D call TRBD1 (5 bases). V was clipped by 6 bases and J by 0 bases, with 9 bases between them. The CDR3 has 14 residues. Germline assignment: CDR1 KGHSH and CDR2 LQKENI. The CDR3: CASSPDSSNQPQHF. CDR3 DNA sequence: TGTGCCAGCTCGCCCGACAGTAGCAATCAGCCCCAGCATTTT.

The genes are TRBV12-5 and TRBJ1-2; D call uncertain. Trimming took off 2 bases at V and 7 bases at J, with 11 bases between the two ends. The CDR3 extends over 13 amino acids. The germline CDR1 and CDR2 sequences are LGHNT and FRNRAP. CDR3 protein: CASGLTPTAGYTF. The CDR3 region has the DNA TGTGCTAGTGGTTTGACACCGACCGCTGGCTACACCTTC.

Worth noting for this clone: At one boundary the junction diverges from the germline segment, which might be a read error. The chain employs TRBV28 and TRBJ2-4; TRBD1 agrees at 9 bases. Germline values: CDR1 MDHEN, CDR2 SYDVKM. The CDR3 sequence is 15 residues long. DNA of the CDR3: TGTGCCAGCAGTTCTCCGGGACAGGGTCCAGGGTCCACGGACTTC. This translates into CASSSPGQGPGSTDF. The full variable domain, its missing parts supplied by reference TRBV28 and TRBJ2-4, is DVKVTQSSRYLVKRTGEKVFLECVQDMDHENMFWYRQDPGLGLRLIYFSYDVKMKEKGDIPEGYSVSREKKERFSLILESASTNQTSMYLCASSSPGQGPGSTDFGAGTRLSVL.

The chain is built from TRBV19 and TRBJ2-7, with 9 bases lining up with TRBD1. This CDR3 has 15 amino acids. J lost 0 bases, V lost 7 bases, and 7 bases had no gene match. Germline values: CDR1 LNHDA, CDR2 SQIVND (reference sequence). CDR3 sequence (DNA): TGTGCCAGTACCCGGGGACAGGGTAGCTCCTACGAGCAGTACTTC. It is translated as CASTRGQGSSYEQYF.

The chain couples TRBV19 to TRBJ1-5; D gene uncertain. Trimming shortened V by 2 bases and J by 2 bases, and 7 bases separated the two germline ends. Germline CDR1 LNHDA, CDR2 SQIVND (reference sequence). The CDR3 covers 14 residues. The CDR3 DNA reads TGTGCCAGTAGTATACAGGTAGGCAATCAGCCCCAGCATTTT. This codes for CASSIQVGNQPQHF.

By share of the sample, this clone is large. CDR3 DNA: TGTGCCAGTAGGCCCCAGAGCTGGTATGGCTACACCTTC. Its translation: CASRPQSWYGYTF. The chain joins TRBV19 to TRBJ1-2; unclear D gene. V lost 6 bases and J lost 5, with 13 bases in between. CDR1 LNHDA and CDR2 SQIVND come from the germline V gene (reference sequence). The CDR3 consists of 13 residues.

V and J are TRBV9 and TRBJ2-1; 9 bases line up with TRBD1. The CDR3 length is 15 residues. The J segment lost 5 bases and the V segment lost 3 bases, leaving 6 bases of the junction unmatched. Per germline, CDR1 SGDLS and CDR2 YYNGEE. For the CDR3, the DNA is TGTGCCAGCAGCGGGGGGACAGGGCCTAACAATGAGCAGTTCTTC. Protein: CASSGGTGPNNEQFF.

The chain combines TRBV18 with TRBJ2-1; TRBD1 matches at 7 bases. V was clipped by 1 base and J by 0 bases; unmatched bases: 0. Germline V gives CDR1 KGHSH, CDR2 LQKENI. CDR3 size: 15 residues. The CDR3 loop is CASSPRDSSYNEQFF. The CDR3 DNA reads as TGTGCCAGCTCACCACGGGACAGCTCCTACAATGAGCAGTTCTTC.

A note on this clone: Other DNA variants within this sample encode the same CDR3. J is TRBJ2-7 and V is TRBV19, with 9 bases fitting TRBD1. The V gene's germline CDR1 is LNHDA and CDR2 SQIVND (reference sequence). Trimming cost V 5 bases and J 4 bases; bases outside gene matches: 0. This CDR3 contains 12 residues. The CDR3 protein is CASSGTGYEQYF. In DNA form, the CDR3 reads TGTGCCAGTAGTGGGACAGGGTACGAGCAGTACTTC.

The CDR3 loop reads CASSFRQGRGGAQYF. The CDR3 DNA follows: TGTGCCAGCAGTTTCAGGCAGGGCCGAGGGGGGGCCCAGTACTTC. The chain combines TRBV28 with TRBJ2-5, with D tentatively TRBD2 (7 bases). Germline V CDR1 and CDR2: MDHEN, SYDVKM. Between the trimmed V and J ends, which lost 3 bases and 9 bases, there was a span of 20 bases. CDR3 length: 15 amino acids.

V usage is TRBV6-6 and J usage is TRBJ1-3, with D unclear. Trimming took off 7 bases at V and 7 bases at J, with 8 bases between the two ends. The CDR3 consists of 11 residues. Germline CDR1 and CDR2: MNHNY and SVGAGI (reference sequence). This CDR3 is CASMGWNTIYF. The CDR3 nucleotides read TGTGCCAGCATGGGTTGGAACACCATATATTTT.

This clone was seen only a few times. This chain uses TRBV5-1 with TRBJ2-7; D is unclear. V dropped 4 bases and J dropped 0 bases, with 14 bases sitting between them. Germline loops: CDR1 SGHRS, CDR2 YFSETQ. This CDR3 has 15 amino acids. The chain's CDR3 is CASSHGLQSSYEQYF. DNA for the CDR3: TGCGCCAGCAGCCACGGGCTTCAGAGCTCCTACGAGCAGTACTTC.

The rearrangement uses TRBV28 and TRBJ1-4; D may be TRBD1 (6 bases). Germline V gene lookup returns CDR1 MDHEN and CDR2 SYDVKM. CDR3 size: 14 residues. Trimming shortened V by 4 bases and J by 8 bases, and 14 bases separated the two germline ends. CDR3 amino acids: CASSSRRGGEKLFF. The CDR3 nucleotides are TGTGCCAGCAGTTCTCGGAGAGGGGGAGAAAAACTGTTTTTT.

This sequence joins TRBV11-3 and TRBJ2-1; D unresolved. V was trimmed by 0 bases and J by 8 bases, leaving 5 bases between them. Germline V gene data show CDR1 as SGHNT and CDR2 as YENEEA. The length of the CDR3 is 12 residues. This chain's CDR3 is CASSLDRYEQFF. DNA for the CDR3: TGTGCCAGCAGCTTAGATCGTTATGAGCAGTTCTTC.

This clone was found a few times. This chain joins TRBV5-1 and TRBJ1-3; D perhaps matches TRBD1 (5 bases). Germline V CDR1 and CDR2: SGHRS, YFSETQ. There are 15 residues in the CDR3. The V end was cut by 0 bases, the J end by 0 bases, with 7 bases between. CDR3 loop: CASSLAGGSGNTIYF. The CDR3 nucleotides read TGCGCCAGCAGCTTGGCCGGGGGCTCTGGAAACACCATATATTTT.

The genes are TRBV28 and TRBJ2-5; possibly TRBD2 for D (7 bases). V was clipped by 1 base and J by 3 bases, with 15 bases between them. This CDR3 is built from 16 residues. Germline V gene sequence: CDR1 MDHEN, CDR2 SYDVKM. This CDR3 is CASSLSSGAGEETQYF. The CDR3 DNA reads as TGTGCCAGCAGTTTATCATCGGGGGCGGGGGAAGAGACCCAGTACTTC.

The chain combines TRBV5-1 with TRBJ1-1; 12 bases are a match to TRBD1. Germline V CDR1 and CDR2: SGHRS, YFSETQ. J was trimmed by 4 bases and V by 0 bases; bases with no gene match: 1. This CDR3 comprises 15 residues. CDR3 nucleotides: TGCGCCAGCAGCTTGGCGGGACAGGGGGCCACTGAAGCTTTCTTT. This translates into CASSLAGQGATEAFF.

This chain connects TRBV7-6 to TRBJ2-3; D could derive from TRBD1 or TRBD2 (5 bases each). Germline-derived CDR1 and CDR2 are SGHVS and FNYEAQ. CDR3 length: 12 residues. V lost 5 bases, J lost 9 bases, and 12 bases lay in between. CDR3 DNA sequence: TGTGCCAGCAGCCGGGACGGCTTCACGCAGTATTTT. Translated, it gives CASSRDGFTQYF.

The rearrangement links TRBV6-6 to TRBJ2-1, with TRBD2 matching over 9 bases. Germline assignment: CDR1 MNHNY and CDR2 SVGAGI (reference sequence). The CDR3 is 15 amino acids. After removal of 6 bases from V and 0 bases from J, the junction contained 3 bases not matched to a gene. The DNA of the CDR3 is TGTGCCAGCAGCCTAGCGGGACTCTCCTACAATGAGCAGTTCTTC. Amino acids: CASSLAGLSYNEQFF.

J is TRBJ1-6 and V is TRBV27; 9 positions agree with TRBD1. The CDR3 covers 15 residues. Trimming cost V 10 bases and J 8 bases; bases outside gene matches: 12. CDR1 and CDR2 from the germline V gene are MNHEY and SMNVEV (reference sequence). This chain's CDR3 is CATSKLQGAYSPLHF. CDR3 nucleotide sequence: TGTGCCACCAGCAAGCTACAGGGGGCGTATTCACCCCTCCACTTT.

This chain joins TRBV19 and TRBJ2-3; no clear D. Trimming cost V 6 bases and J 2 bases, with 9 bases left between them. Germline loops: CDR1 LNHDA, CDR2 SQIVND (reference sequence). The CDR3 consists of 13 residues. CDR3: CASRGDFTDTQYF. The CDR3 DNA sequence: TGTGCCAGTAGGGGCGACTTCACAGATACGCAGTATTTT.

A few counts support this clone. This chain links TRBV9 with TRBJ2-4, with D maybe TRBD2 (6 bases). CDR3 length equals 17 residues. The V end was cut by 0 bases, the J end by 5 bases, with 18 bases between. Germline V gene data show CDR1 as SGDLS and CDR2 as YYNGEE. This CDR3 is CASSVGLAGLGENIQYF. The CDR3 nucleotides are TGTGCCAGCAGCGTAGGACTGGCGGGGCTTGGGGAAAACATTCAGTACTTC.

The V call is TRBV5-5, the J call TRBJ1-5; D is undetermined. Trimming pared 1 base from V and 0 bases from J, leaving 11 bases between. This CDR3 is 16 amino acids long. Germline-derived CDR1 and CDR2 are SGHKS and YYEKEE (reference sequence). The CDR3 DNA follows: TGTGCCAGCAGCTTGTTGTTCCAGGATAGCAATCAGCCCCAGCATTTT. It encodes CASSLLFQDSNQPQHF.